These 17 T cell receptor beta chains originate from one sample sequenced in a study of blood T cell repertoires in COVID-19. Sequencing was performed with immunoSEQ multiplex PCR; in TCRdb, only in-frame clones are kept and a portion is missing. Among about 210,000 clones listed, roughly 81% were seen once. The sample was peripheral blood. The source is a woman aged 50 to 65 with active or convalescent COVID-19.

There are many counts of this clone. The CDR3: CASSDLEGPNEQFF. In nucleotides, the CDR3 is TGTGCCAGCAGTGACTTGGAGGGTCCCAATGAGCAGTTCTTC. This sequence joins TRBV2 and TRBJ2-1; TRBD2 might be the D (6 bases). This CDR3 has 14 amino acids. Deletions cut 3 bases from V and 6 bases from J, with 12 bases between. The germline V gene encodes CDR1 SNHLY and CDR2 FYNNEI.

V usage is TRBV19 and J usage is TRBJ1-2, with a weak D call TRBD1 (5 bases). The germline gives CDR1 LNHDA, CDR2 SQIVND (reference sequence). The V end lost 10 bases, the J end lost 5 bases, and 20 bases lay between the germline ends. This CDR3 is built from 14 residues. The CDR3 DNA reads TGTGCCACCGAGGACGGGCCCGGGGGGTATGGCTACACCTTC. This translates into CATEDGPGGYGYTF.

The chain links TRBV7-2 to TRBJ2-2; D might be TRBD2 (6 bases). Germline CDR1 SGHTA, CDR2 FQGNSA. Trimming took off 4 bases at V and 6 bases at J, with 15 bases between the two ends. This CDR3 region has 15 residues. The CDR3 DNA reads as TGTGCCAGCAGCTCGCGAGGAGGGGTTCCCGGGGAGCTGTTTTTT. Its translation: CASSSRGGVPGELFF.

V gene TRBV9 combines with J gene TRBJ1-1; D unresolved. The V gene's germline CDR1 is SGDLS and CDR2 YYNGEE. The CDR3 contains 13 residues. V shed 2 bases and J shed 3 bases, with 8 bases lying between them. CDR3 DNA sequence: TGTGCCAGCAGCGTGGGAGGCGACACTGAAGCTTTCTTT. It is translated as CASSVGGDTEAFF.

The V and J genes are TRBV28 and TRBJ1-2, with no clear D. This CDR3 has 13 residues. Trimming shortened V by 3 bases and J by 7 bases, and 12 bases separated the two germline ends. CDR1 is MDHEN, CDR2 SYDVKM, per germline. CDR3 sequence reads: CASSFPGYGGYTF. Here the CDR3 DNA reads TGTGCCAGCAGTTTCCCGGGGTACGGTGGCTACACCTTC.

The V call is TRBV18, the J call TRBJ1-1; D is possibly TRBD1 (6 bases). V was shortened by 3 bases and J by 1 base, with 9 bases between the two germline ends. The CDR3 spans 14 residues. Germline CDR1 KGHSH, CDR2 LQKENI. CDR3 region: CASSPGGANTEAFF. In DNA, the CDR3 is TGTGCCAGCTCACCCGGGGGGGCGAACACTGAAGCTTTCTTT.

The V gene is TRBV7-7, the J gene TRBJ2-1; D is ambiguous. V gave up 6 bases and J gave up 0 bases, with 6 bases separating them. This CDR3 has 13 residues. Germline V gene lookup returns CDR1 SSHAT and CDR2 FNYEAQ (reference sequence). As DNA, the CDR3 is TGTGCCAGCAGTTCCTCCTCCTACAATGAGCAGTTCTTC. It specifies CASSSSSYNEQFF. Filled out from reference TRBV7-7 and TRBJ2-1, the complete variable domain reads GAGVSQSPRYKVTKRGQDVTLRCDPISSHATLYWYQQALGQGPEFLTYFNYEAQPDKSGLPSDRFSAERPEGSISTLTIQRTEQRDSAMYRCASSSSSYNEQFFGPGTRLTVL.

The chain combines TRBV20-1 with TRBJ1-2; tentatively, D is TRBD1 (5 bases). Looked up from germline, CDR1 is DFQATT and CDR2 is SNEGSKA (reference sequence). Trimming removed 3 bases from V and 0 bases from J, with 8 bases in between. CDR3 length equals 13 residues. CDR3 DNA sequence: TGCAGTGCTAGTACACAGGCTAACTATGGCTACACCTTC. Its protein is CSASTQANYGYTF.

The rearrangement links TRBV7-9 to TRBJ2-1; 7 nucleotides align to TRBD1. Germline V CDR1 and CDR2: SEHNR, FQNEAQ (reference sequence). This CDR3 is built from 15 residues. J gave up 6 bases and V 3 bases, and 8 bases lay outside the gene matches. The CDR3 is CASSFAGGTGNEQFF. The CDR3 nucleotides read TGTGCCAGCAGCTTTGCAGGGGGTACGGGCAATGAGCAGTTCTTC.

CDR3 sequence reads: CATSEDSGSYNEQFF. DNA of the CDR3: TGTGCCACCAGCGAGGATTCTGGGTCCTACAATGAGCAGTTCTTC. This sequence joins TRBV15 and TRBJ2-1; no firm D call. Germline CDR1 LNHNV, CDR2 YYDKDF (reference sequence). The germline V and J ends were trimmed by 5 bases and 1 base, with 12 bases remaining between them. The CDR3 extends over 15 amino acids.

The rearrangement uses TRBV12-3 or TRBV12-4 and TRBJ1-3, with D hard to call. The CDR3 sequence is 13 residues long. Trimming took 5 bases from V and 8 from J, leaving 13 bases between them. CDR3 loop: CASSVAELDTIYF. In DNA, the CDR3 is TGTGCCAGCAGTGTCGCCGAGTTGGACACCATATATTTT.

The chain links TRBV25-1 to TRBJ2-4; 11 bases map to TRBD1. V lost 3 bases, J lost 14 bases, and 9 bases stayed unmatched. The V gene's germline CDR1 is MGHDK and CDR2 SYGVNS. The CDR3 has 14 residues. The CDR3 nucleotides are TGTGCCAGCAGTGATTCCGGGACAGGGGGAAAGGAGTACTTC. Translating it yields CASSDSGTGGKEYF.

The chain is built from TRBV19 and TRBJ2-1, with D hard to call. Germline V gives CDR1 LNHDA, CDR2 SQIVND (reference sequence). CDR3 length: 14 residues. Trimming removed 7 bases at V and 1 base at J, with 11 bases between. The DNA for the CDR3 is TGTGCCAGTACCGCCCGGGTTTCCTACAATGAGCAGTTCTTC. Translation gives CASTARVSYNEQFF.

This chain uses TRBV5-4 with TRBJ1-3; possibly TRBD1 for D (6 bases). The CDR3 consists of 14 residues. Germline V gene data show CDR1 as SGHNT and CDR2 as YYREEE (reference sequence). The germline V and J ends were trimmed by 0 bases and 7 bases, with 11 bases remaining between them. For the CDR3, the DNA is TGTGCCAGCAGCTTGGAATACAGGGTCAACACCATATATTTT. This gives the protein CASSLEYRVNTIYF.

CDR3 in DNA: TGTGCCAGCAGCTTGGTGGGAGGGCGCTCTGGAAACACCATATATTTT. The encoded protein is CASSLVGGRSGNTIYF. The genes are TRBV5-6 and TRBJ1-3; no definite D call. Germline V CDR1 and CDR2: SGHDT, YYEEEE. The CDR3 spans 16 residues. The V and J ends lost 0 bases and 0 bases respectively, with 10 bases between them.

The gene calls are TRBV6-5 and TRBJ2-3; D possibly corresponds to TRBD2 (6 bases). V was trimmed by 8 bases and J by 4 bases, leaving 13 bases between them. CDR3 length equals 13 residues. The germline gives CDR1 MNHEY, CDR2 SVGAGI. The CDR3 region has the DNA TGTGCCAGCTGGAGGGGAGAGCCAGATACGCAGTATTTT. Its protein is CASWRGEPDTQYF.

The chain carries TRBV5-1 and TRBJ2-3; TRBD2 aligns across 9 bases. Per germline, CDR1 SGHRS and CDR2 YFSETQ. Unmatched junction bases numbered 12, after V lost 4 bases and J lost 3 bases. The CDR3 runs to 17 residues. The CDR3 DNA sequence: TGCGCCAGCAGCCTCACCATGCCAGCGGGAGGAACAGATACGCAGTATTTT. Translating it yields CASSLTMPAGGTDTQYF.